What follows are 5 T cell receptor beta chains derived from one specimen sequenced in a study of shared clonotypes between healthy human individuals. Generated by immunoSEQ multiplex PCR, the TCRdb table keeps only in-frame clones and is missing some. Of around 2.1 million clones listed, 90% to 97% were seen once; the top ten hold 0.1% to 0.15%. Material for sequencing was naive CD4+ T cells sorted from blood. Subset indicated: CD45RA+ positively selected. These receptors all stem from a man in his late teens or twenties in good health.

This clone was seen once. V usage is TRBV5-3 and J usage is TRBJ1-4, with a possible D match to TRBD1 (6 bases). TRBV5-3 is assigned to the ORF class and has an uncertain function. The CDR3 has 13 amino acids. Between the trimmed V and J ends, which lost 4 bases and 7 bases, there was a span of 11 bases. The CDR3: CARSPGAGEKLFF. CDR3 bases: TGTGCCAGAAGCCCAGGGGCAGGTGAAAAACTGTTTTTT.

This clone was picked up a small number of times. The V call is TRBV7-2, the J call TRBJ2-3; D is unclear. V dropped 1 base and J dropped 11 bases, with 1 base sitting between them. The CDR3 loop spans 9 amino acids. Germline-derived CDR1 and CDR2 are SGHTA and FQGNSA. The CDR3, as DNA: TGTGCCAGCAGCTTAGAGCAGTATTTT. Its protein product is CASSLEQYF.

The J gene is TRBJ2-5, the V gene TRBV5-1; 15 positions agree with TRBD2. From germline, CDR1 is SGHRS and CDR2 YFSETQ. V shed 4 bases and J 4 bases; nucleotides not matched to a gene: 11. The CDR3 is 18 residues long. CDR3: CASSTGLAGGPGAETQYF. DNA of the CDR3: TGCGCCAGCAGCACCGGACTAGCGGGAGGGCCTGGGGCAGAGACCCAGTACTTC.

The genes are TRBV5-1 and TRBJ1-1; 8 bases match TRBD1. Germline CDR1 and CDR2: SGHRS and YFSETQ. After removal of 3 bases from V and 5 bases from J, the junction contained 3 bases not matched to a gene. The CDR3 is made up of 13 amino acids. The CDR3 nucleotides read TGCGCCAGCAGCTGGACAGGGCAAACTGAAGCTTTCTTT. Residues: CASSWTGQTEAFF.

The chain links TRBV6-1 to TRBJ1-3; no reliable D call. The CDR3 sequence is 13 residues long. Trimming shortened V by 7 bases and J by 2 bases, and 9 bases separated the two germline ends. CDR1 MNHNS and CDR2 SASEGT come from the germline V gene. DNA of the CDR3: TGTGCCAGCATGGAGTTAGCTGGAAACACCATATATTTT. It translates to CASMELAGNTIYF.